The TCR beta chain described here comes from a study of response to subunit inactivated influenza vaccine. Germline CDR1 SGHTA, CDR2 FQGNSA. The CDR3 consists of 13 residues. The V and J ends lost 8 bases and 0 bases respectively, with 9 bases between them. Study observations and caveats: Few additional T cells are recruited per seasonal influenza vaccination, authors suggested.

TCRdb used MiXCR to reprocess the RT-PCR reads, holding one entry per CDR3 protein. The data hold 500,000 to 550,000 distinct CDR3 sequences, with under 8.5% observed a single time. The table lists this clonotype with many counts. The target antigen is unknown. This chain joins TRBV7-2 and TRBJ2-3; the D is unclear. The clonotype was recovered from a man aged 50 to 75 who received an inactivated influenza vaccine. This sample comprised PBMCs from blood, obtained roughly 24 months after vaccination. The CDR3 protein is CASRVGSTDTQYF. Written as DNA, the CDR3 is TGTGCCAGCCGGGTTGGTAGCACAGATACGCAGTATTTT. Using reference TRBV7-2 and TRBJ2-3 for the parts outside the CDR3, the full variable domain is GAGVSQSPSNKVTEKGKDVELRCDPISGHTALYWYRQSLGQGLEFLIYFQGNSAPDKSGLPSDRFSAERTGGSVSTLTIQRTQQEDSAVYLCASRVGSTDTQYFGPGTRLTVL.